One T cell receptor (beta chain) is described in this entry. Its antigen is unidentified. This CDR3 is built from 15 residues. Per germline, CDR1 SGHDN and CDR2 FVKESK. With 4 bases clipped from V and 7 bases from J, the junction kept 9 bases outside the gene matches. The entry originates in a study of molecular identifiers for immune sequencing clone quantification. Across the whole study: In replicates, RNA taken from about 20,000 or 100,000 naive CD8 cells was divided five ways, and four portions underwent sequencing. Study-wide findings and caveats: The study found clones above 20 RNA copies held over 97% of effector molecules and under 1% in naive cells.

Previously described methods and listed TCR primers were used for bulk TCR libraries. Each CDR3 protein gets one entry after TCRdb re-called the PCR reads with MiXCR. Of around 300,000 distinct CDR3 sequences in the sample, about 23% are singletons; the top ten hold around 0.7%. The sequenced sample consisted of naive CD8+ T cells from blood, with Jurkat cell RNA spiked in. Regarding subset: FACS-sorted CD8+CD4-CCR7+CD45RA+ naive T cells. This TCR was recovered from a human donor in good health. Some libraries in this study had Jurkat cell RNA spiked in. The rearrangement links TRBV14 to TRBJ2-2, with 7 positions matching TRBD1. The CDR3 nucleotides are TGTGCCAGCAGCCCACTCGACAGGGATTTCGGGGAGCTGTTTTTT. Translated: CASSPLDRDFGELFF.